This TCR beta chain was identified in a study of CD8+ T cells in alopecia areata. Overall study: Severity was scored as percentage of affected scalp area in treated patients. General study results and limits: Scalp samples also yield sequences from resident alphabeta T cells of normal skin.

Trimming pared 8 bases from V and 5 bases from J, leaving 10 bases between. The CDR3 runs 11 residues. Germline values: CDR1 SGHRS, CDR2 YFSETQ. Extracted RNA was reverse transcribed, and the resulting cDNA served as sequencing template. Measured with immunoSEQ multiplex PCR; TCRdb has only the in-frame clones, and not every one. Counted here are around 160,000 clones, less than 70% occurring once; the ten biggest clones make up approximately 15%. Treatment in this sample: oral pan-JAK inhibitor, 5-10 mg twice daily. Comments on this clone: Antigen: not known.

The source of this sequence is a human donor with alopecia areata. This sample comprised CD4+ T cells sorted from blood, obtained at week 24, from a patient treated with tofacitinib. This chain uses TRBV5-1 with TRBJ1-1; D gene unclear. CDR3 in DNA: TGCGCCAGTCGGTTGGGGACTGAAGCTTTCTTT. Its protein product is CASRLGTEAFF.